A selection of T cell receptor beta chains follows, all from one sample in a study of spatial heterogeneity in lung cancer. TCRdb used MiXCR to reprocess the 5' RACE reads, holding one entry per CDR3 protein. In the table there are some 120,000 distinct CDR3 sequences, over 9% of which are singletons. The sample was PBMCs, taken at follow-up. All receptors derive from a male donor with early-stage non-small cell lung cancer. Both conserved end residues are part of each CDR3. D genes are given only for firm matches. Some rows mark clone size as missing; the rest say once, few, many or name a class of expanded clone.

size,D,J,V,length,DNA,CDR3
-,TRBD1,TRBJ1-6,TRBV6-5,15,TGTGCCAGCAGTTACAGGCAGGGGGGCTCTTCACCCCTCCACTTT,CASSYRQGGSSPLHF
few,-,TRBJ2-7,TRBV7-9,12,TGTGCCAGCAGCAAAGAATTATACGAGCAGTACTTC,CASSKELYEQYF
many,TRBD2,TRBJ2-3,TRBV7-2,14,TGTGCCAGCAGCCCTCGGACTAGTATAGATACGCAGTATTTT,CASSPRTSIDTQYF
many,-,TRBJ1-6,TRBV27,15,TGTGCCAGCAGCAACCAGAGGCATAATAATTCACCCCTCCACTTT,CASSNQRHNNSPLHF
few,-,TRBJ2-2,TRBV20-1,12,TGCAGTGCTACAGGGGACACCGGGGAGCTGTTTTTT,CSATGDTGELFF
-,-,TRBJ1-3,TRBV7-9,15,TGTGCCAGCAGCTTAGATCCGGGATTTGGAAACACCATATATTTT,CASSLDPGFGNTIYF
-,-,TRBJ1-5,TRBV7-2,14,TGTGCCAGCAGCTTACCAGGGGCTGGACAGCCCCAGCATTTT,CASSLPGAGQPQHF
few,TRBD1,TRBJ2-1,TRBV5-4,17,TGTGCCAGCAGCTTAACAGCCGGGACAGCGGCCTACAATGAGCAGTTCTTC,CASSLTAGTAAYNEQFF
many,-,TRBJ2-2,TRBV10-3,13,TGTGCCATCAGTGACGGGGATGTAGGGGAGCTGTTTTTT,CAISDGDVGELFF
few,-,TRBJ2-7,TRBV20-1,11,TGCAGTGCTAGAGAATGGGAGGAGCAGTACTTC,CSAREWEEQYF